Shown below are 13 T cell receptor beta chains from a single sample sequenced in a study of blood T cell repertoires in COVID-19. Libraries were prepared by immunoSEQ multiplex PCR; TCRdb keeps only in-frame clonotypes and omits some of them. The sample consists of some 300,000 clones, roughly 90% of them appearing once. Sequenced: PBMCs or T cells enriched from blood (not recorded which). These receptors all stem from a woman in her 30s who had recovered from COVID-19.

CDR3 residues: CASSHGQESTDTQYF. DNA for the CDR3: TGCGCCAGCAGCCACGGACAGGAAAGCACAGATACGCAGTATTTT. This rearrangement joins TRBV5-1 to TRBJ2-3; TRBD1 aligns across 7 bases. This CDR3 has 15 residues. After removal of 4 bases from V and 0 bases from J, the junction contained 5 bases not matched to a gene. Per germline, CDR1 SGHRS and CDR2 YFSETQ. The variable domain in full, with the rest retrieved from reference TRBV5-1 and TRBJ2-3, is KAGVTQTPRYLIKTRGQQVTLSCSPISGHRSVSWYQQTPGQGLQFLFEYFSETQRNKGNFPGRFSGRQFSNSRSEMNVSTLELGDSALYLCASSHGQESTDTQYFGPGTRLTVL.

The V gene is TRBV20-1, the J gene TRBJ2-1; 7 bases agree with TRBD1. With V trimmed by 6 bases and J by 9 bases, 5 bases remained unmatched. The CDR3 runs to 11 residues. The germline CDR1 and CDR2 sequences are DFQATT and SNEGSKA (reference sequence). The CDR3 loop reads CSADRAAEQFF. CDR3 DNA: TGCAGTGCAGACAGGGCGGCTGAGCAGTTCTTC.

The chain combines TRBV18 with TRBJ2-2, with 7 bases aligning to TRBD2. Germline V gene data show CDR1 as KGHSH and CDR2 as LQKENI. The CDR3 runs 17 residues. The V gene end was trimmed by 0 bases and the J gene end by 6 bases; junction bases not matched to a gene: 10. As DNA, the CDR3 is TGTGCCAGCTCACCACCTATCGGCGCGGGGGTGGCCGGGGAGCTGTTTTTT. It is translated as CASSPPIGAGVAGELFF.

The chain links TRBV9 to TRBJ2-1; 10 bases fit TRBD2. The CDR3 runs 15 residues. V trimming: 4 bases; J trimming: 3 bases; junction bases outside the gene matches: 4. Looked up from germline, CDR1 is SGDLS and CDR2 is YYNGEE. The CDR3 coding sequence is TGTGCCAGCAGCATAGGACTAGCGGTCTACAATGAGCAGTTCTTC. Its protein is CASSIGLAVYNEQFF. Variable domain in full (rest from reference TRBV9 and TRBJ2-1): DSGVTQTPKHLITATGQRVTLRCSPRSGDLSVYWYQQSLDQGLQFLIQYYNGEERAKGNILERFSAQQFPDLHSELNLSSLELGDSALYFCASSIGLAVYNEQFFGPGTRLTVL.

The chain carries TRBV28 and TRBJ1-3, with unresolved D. V was clipped by 5 bases and J by 0 bases, with 14 bases between them. Germline values: CDR1 MDHEN, CDR2 SYDVKM. The CDR3 is 16 amino acids. The CDR3 DNA reads TGTGCCAGCAGTCCAAACCGACTGAGCTCTGGAAACACCATATATTTT. This encodes CASSPNRLSSGNTIYF.

V is TRBV9 and J is TRBJ1-1; no definite D call. V was shortened by 4 bases and J by 3 bases, with 13 bases between the two germline ends. This CDR3 has 14 amino acids. CDR1 and CDR2 (germline): SGDLS, YYNGEE. CDR3 bases: TGTGCCAGCAGCTTGCGAGATTTGGACACTGAAGCTTTCTTT. This gives the protein CASSLRDLDTEAFF.

The V and J genes are TRBV28 and TRBJ1-1; no reliable D call. The CDR3 sequence is 11 residues long. Germline lookup yields CDR1 MDHEN and CDR2 SYDVKM. The ends were cut back, 6 bases at V and 6 bases at J, with 8 bases in the middle. The CDR3 DNA reads as TGTGCCAGCAGGGGAGGCGCTGAAGCTTTCTTT. Residues: CASRGGAEAFF.

This chain links TRBV30 with TRBJ1-2; D not certain. Germline values: CDR1 GTSNPN, CDR2 SVGIG (reference sequence). V lost 3 bases and J 2 bases, leaving 7 bases between the germline ends. This CDR3 is built from 12 residues. CDR3 in DNA: TGTGCCTGGAGGGCACAGAACTATGGCTACACCTTC. Its protein product is CAWRAQNYGYTF.

This clone has more than one count but fewer than ten. This chain uses TRBV15 with TRBJ2-7, with D unresolved. This CDR3 comprises 13 residues. From germline, CDR1 is LNHNV and CDR2 YYDKDF (reference sequence). V was pared by 0 bases and J by 2 bases, with 5 bases between. CDR3 loop: CATSRDQAYEQYF. The CDR3 region has the DNA TGTGCCACCAGCAGAGATCAGGCCTACGAGCAGTACTTC.

The CDR3 DNA is TGTGCCAGCGGTGGACAGAGAGACTCACCCCTCCACTTT. It specifies CASGGQRDSPLHF. The rearrangement links TRBV6-4 to TRBJ1-6; perhaps TRBD1 as D (6 bases). The CDR3 totals 13 residues. With 8 bases removed from V and 10 bases from J, the gap between germline ends came to 15 bases. Germline V gene sequence: CDR1 MRHNA, CDR2 SNTAGT.

The rearrangement uses TRBV7-9 and TRBJ1-1, with D possibly being TRBD1 (6 bases). Germline-derived CDR1 and CDR2 are SEHNR and FQNEAQ (reference sequence). The CDR3 length is 15 residues. Trimming took 3 bases from V and 3 from J, leaving 14 bases between them. DNA for the CDR3: TGTGCCAGCAGCTTGGCAGGGGTCACTCACACTGAAGCTTTCTTT. Its protein product is CASSLAGVTHTEAFF.

The chain recombines TRBV24-1 with TRBJ2-5, with TRBD2 as a possible D gene (6 bases). Trimming pared 5 bases from V and 1 base from J, leaving 10 bases between. CDR3 length: 14 amino acids. Germline values: CDR1 KGHDR, CDR2 SFDVKD. The CDR3 region is CATSASGGQETQYF. The DNA for the CDR3 is TGTGCCACCAGTGCTTCCGGGGGCCAAGAGACCCAGTACTTC.

V usage is TRBV9 and J usage is TRBJ1-1; 8 nucleotides match TRBD1. Trimming removed 0 bases from V and 7 bases from J; junction bases left unmatched: 8. Germline assignment: CDR1 SGDLS and CDR2 YYNGEE. CDR3 length equals 15 residues. In DNA form, the CDR3 reads TGTGCCAGCAGCGTAGCTCCAGGGGGCACGCTTGAAGCTTTCTTT. It encodes CASSVAPGGTLEAFF.